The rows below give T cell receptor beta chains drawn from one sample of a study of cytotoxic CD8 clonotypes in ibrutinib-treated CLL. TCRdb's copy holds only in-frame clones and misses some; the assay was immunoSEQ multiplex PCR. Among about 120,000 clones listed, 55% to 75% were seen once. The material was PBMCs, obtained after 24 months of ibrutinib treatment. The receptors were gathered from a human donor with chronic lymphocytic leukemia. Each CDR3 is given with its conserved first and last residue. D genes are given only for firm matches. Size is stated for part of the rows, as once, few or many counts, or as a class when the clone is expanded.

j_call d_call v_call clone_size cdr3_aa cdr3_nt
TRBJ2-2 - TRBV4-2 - CASSQVLNTGELFF TGTGCCAGCAGCCAAGTATTGAACACCGGGGAGCTGTTTTTT
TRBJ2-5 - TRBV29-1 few CSVRRGPETQYF TGCAGCGTGCGGCGAGGGCCAGAGACCCAGTACTTC
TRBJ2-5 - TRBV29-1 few CSVEEDSTQYF TGCAGCGTTGAAGAAGACTCGACCCAGTACTTC
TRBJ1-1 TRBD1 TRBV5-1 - CASSLGGADTEAFF TGCGCCAGCAGCTTAGGGGGCGCAGACACTGAAGCTTTCTTT
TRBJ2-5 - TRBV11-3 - CASSLTTTQYF TGTGCCAGCAGCCTGACCACTACCCAGTACTTC
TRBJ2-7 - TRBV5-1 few CASSLGVSSYEQYF TGCGCCAGCAGCTTGGGAGTATCTTCGTACGAGCAGTACTTC
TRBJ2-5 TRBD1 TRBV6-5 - CASSYSGQGGTQYF TGTGCCAGCAGTTATTCCGGACAGGGAGGGACCCAGTACTTC
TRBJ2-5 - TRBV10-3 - CAIQKGSRETQYF TGTGCCATCCAAAAGGGGTCACGGGAGACCCAGTACTTC
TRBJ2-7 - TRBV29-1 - CSGQGLGEQYF TGCAGCGGGCAGGGGTTAGGGGAGCAGTACTTC
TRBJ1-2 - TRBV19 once CASSSQEIYGYTF TGTGCCAGTAGTTCCCAGGAAATCTATGGCTACACCTTC
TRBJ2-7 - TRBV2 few CASRRTESYEQYF TGTGCCAGCAGGAGGACTGAATCCTACGAGCAGTACTTC
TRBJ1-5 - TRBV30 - CAWSGTVAFANQPQHF TGTGCCTGGAGTGGGACGGTCGCGTTCGCCAATCAGCCCCAGCATTTT
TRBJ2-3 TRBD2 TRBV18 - CASSPTKLAAADTQYF TGTGCCAGCTCACCAACGAAACTAGCGGCGGCAGATACGCAGTATTTT
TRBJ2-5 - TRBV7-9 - CASSLAESGETQYF TGTGCCAGCAGCTTAGCGGAATCCGGAGAGACCCAGTACTTC
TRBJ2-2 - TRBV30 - CAWSMERTGELFF TGTGCCTGGAGCATGGAACGCACCGGGGAGCTGTTTTTT
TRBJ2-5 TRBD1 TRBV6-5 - CASSSEGATRTQYF TGTGCCAGCAGTTCCGAGGGGGCAACCAGGACCCAGTACTTC
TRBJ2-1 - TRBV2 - CASSLDIDNEQFF TGTGCCAGCAGTCTCGACATTGACAATGAGCAGTTCTTC
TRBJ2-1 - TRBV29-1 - CSVEDPRYNEQFF TGCAGCGTTGAAGACCCCAGGTACAATGAGCAGTTCTTC
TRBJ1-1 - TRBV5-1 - CASSSTGRTEAFF TGCGCCAGCAGCTCGACAGGACGGACTGAAGCTTTCTTT
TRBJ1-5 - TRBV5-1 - CASSLDGGNQPQHF TGCGCCAGCAGCTTGGACGGAGGGAATCAGCCCCAGCATTTT
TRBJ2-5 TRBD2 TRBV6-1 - CASSEPPRKRGGSETQYF TGTGCCAGCAGTGAACCCCCAAGGAAGCGGGGGGGCTCAGAGACCCAGTACTTC
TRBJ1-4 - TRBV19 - CASSPRGGEGEKLFF TGTGCCAGTAGTCCTCGGGGAGGGGAAGGGGAAAAACTGTTTTTT
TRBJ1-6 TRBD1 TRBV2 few CASSEATGYSPLHF TGTGCCAGCAGTGAAGCGACAGGGTACTCACCCCTCCACTTT
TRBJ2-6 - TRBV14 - CASSPDSNSGANVLTF TGTGCCAGCAGCCCCGACAGCAACTCTGGGGCCAACGTCCTGACTTTC
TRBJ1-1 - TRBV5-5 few CASSFRVTNTEAFF TGTGCCAGCAGCTTTCGGGTGACGAACACTGAAGCTTTCTTT
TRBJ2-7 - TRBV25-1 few CASSEESRTYEQYF TGTGCCAGCAGTGAGGAGAGCAGAACCTACGAGCAGTACTTC
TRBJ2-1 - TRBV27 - CASSSGGTYSEQFF TGTGCCAGCAGCTCCGGAGGGACCTACAGTGAGCAGTTCTTC
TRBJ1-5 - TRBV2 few CASSEIRHQPQHF TGTGCCAGCAGTGAAATCCGTCATCAGCCCCAGCATTTT
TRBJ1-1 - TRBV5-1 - CASSARPGRSDEAFF TGCGCCAGCAGCGCCCGACCCGGGCGGAGTGATGAAGCTTTCTTT
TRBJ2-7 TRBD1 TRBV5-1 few CASSYIDRVYEQYF TGCGCCAGCAGCTACATCGACAGGGTCTACGAGCAGTACTTC
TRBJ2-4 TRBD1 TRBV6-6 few CASSYGTALAKNIQYF TGTGCCAGCAGTTACGGGACAGCCCTAGCCAAAAACATTCAGTACTTC
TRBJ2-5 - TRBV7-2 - CASSRVWGAGETQYF TGTGCCAGCAGCCGTGTTTGGGGGGCGGGAGAGACCCAGTACTTC
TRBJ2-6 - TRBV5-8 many CASSFPISGANVLTF TGTGCCAGCAGCTTTCCCATCTCTGGGGCCAACGTCCTGACTTTC
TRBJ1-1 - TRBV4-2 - CASSSRQSPNTEAFF TGTGCCAGCAGCTCACGACAGTCCCCAAACACTGAAGCTTTCTTT
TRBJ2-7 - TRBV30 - CAWSRGFYYEQYF TGTGCCTGGAGTAGGGGGTTCTACTACGAGCAGTACTTC
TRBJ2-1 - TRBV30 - CAWGTGSNNEQFF TGTGCCTGGGGAACCGGGAGTAACAATGAGCAGTTCTTC
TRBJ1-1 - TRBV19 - CASSLGPTNTEAFF TGTGCCAGTAGTCTTGGACCGACGAACACTGAAGCTTTCTTT
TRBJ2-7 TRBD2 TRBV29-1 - CSVKGSGSGGQTYEQYF TGCAGCGTTAAAGGGTCGGGAAGCGGGGGCCAGACCTACGAGCAGTACTTC
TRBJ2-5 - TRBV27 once CASSRGGARETQYF TGTGCCAGCAGTCGTGGGGGGGCTAGGGAGACCCAGTACTTC
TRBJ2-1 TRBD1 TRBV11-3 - CASSSGTGVEQFF TGTGCCAGCAGCTCCGGGACAGGGGTTGAGCAGTTCTTC
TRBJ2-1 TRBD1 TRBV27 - CASRPPGQGRNEQFF TGTGCCAGCAGACCTCCGGGACAGGGCCGCAATGAGCAGTTCTTC
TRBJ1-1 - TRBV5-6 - CASSLAGRLEAFF TGTGCCAGCAGCTTGGCAGGACGGCTTGAAGCTTTCTTT
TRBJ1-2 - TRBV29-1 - CSVGHTGGGAYGYTF TGCAGCGTTGGACACACAGGCGGGGGCGCCTATGGCTACACCTTC
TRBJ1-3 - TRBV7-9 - CASTGTTGNTIYF TGTGCCAGCACTGGGACTACTGGAAACACCATATATTTT
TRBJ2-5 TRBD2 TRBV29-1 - CSLVASGRTQYF TGCAGCCTAGTAGCTAGCGGGAGGACCCAGTACTTC
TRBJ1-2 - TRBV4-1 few CASSQGGAQWGYGYTF TGCGCCAGCAGCCAAGGGGGGGCCCAGTGGGGCTATGGCTACACCTTC
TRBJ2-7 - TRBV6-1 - CASSESEGPFYEQYF TGTGCCAGCAGTGAATCCGAGGGACCGTTCTACGAGCAGTACTTC
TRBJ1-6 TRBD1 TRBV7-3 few CASSLIGQGAMNSPLHF TGTGCCAGCAGCTTAATAGGGCAGGGGGCGATGAATTCACCCCTCCACTTT
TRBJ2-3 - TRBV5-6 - CASSFTSDTQYF TGTGCCAGCAGCTTCACTTCAGATACGCAGTATTTT
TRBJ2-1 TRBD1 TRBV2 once CASGGSEGGKQFF TGTGCCAGCGGTGGGTCGGAAGGGGGCAAGCAGTTCTTC
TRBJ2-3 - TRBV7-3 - CASSLNPQGRGTDTQYF TGTGCCAGCAGCTTAAACCCCCAGGGGAGGGGGACAGATACGCAGTATTTT
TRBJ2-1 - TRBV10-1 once CASSEDRAYNEQFF TGCGCCAGCAGCGAGGACAGAGCCTACAATGAGCAGTTCTTC
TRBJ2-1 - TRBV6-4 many CASSDTGNNEQFF TGTGCCAGCAGTGACACAGGGAACAATGAGCAGTTCTTC
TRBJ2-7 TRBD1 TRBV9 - CASSAPRDRGSKSSYEQYF TGTGCCAGCAGCGCCCCCCGGGACAGGGGCTCCAAAAGCTCCTACGAGCAGTACTTC